The present T cell receptor (beta chain) was sequenced within a study of blood T cell repertoires in COVID-19. Overall study context: Samples taken during acute and convalescent COVID-19 were collected in the United States, Italy and Spain. The cDNA or gDNA used as material had been derived from T cells, B-cell-depleted T cells, or PBMCs.

Germline V CDR1 and CDR2: LGHDT, YNNKEL (reference sequence). Trimming stripped 5 bases from V and 2 bases from J, with 12 bases between. This CDR3 spans 14 amino acids. Source study methods: Estimation of nucleated cell counts was performed using reference gene primer amplification. Profiling relied on immunoSEQ multiplex PCR, and the TCRdb table lists in-frame clones only, not all of them. V, J and clone size were drawn from that table, and D and trimming were deduced from the DNA. The data contain tens of thousands of clones, about nine tenths of them singletons. The V call is TRBV3-1 (or the pseudogene TRBV3-2), the J call TRBJ1-1, with D possibly matching TRBD1 (5 bases). Sequencing was done on a sample of peripheral blood. The receptor comes from a middle-aged man with active or convalescent COVID-19. The CDR3 reads CASSGRDSNTEAFF. CDR3 coding DNA: TGTGCCAGCAGCGGACGGGACTCCAACACTGAAGCTTTCTTT.